These T cell receptor beta chains were read from a single sample in a study of cytomegalovirus exposure and HLA in healthy donors. The method was immunoSEQ multiplex PCR; TCRdb's version includes in-frame clones alone and lacks a portion of them. Of roughly 77,000 clones listed, under 70% are singletons. The sample taken for sequencing was PBMCs. All receptors derive from a woman aged 45 to 65 in good health and CMV-seropositive. The CDR3 runs from the conserved cysteine through the conserved F or W. A D gene is named only where the DNA matches it firmly. The size field is filled for only some rows; it gives once, few, many or a size class.

size	D	J	V	DNA	CDR3
-	TRBD2	TRBJ2-3	TRBV6-5	TGTGCCAGCAGTTACTCGCGGGGGGGCACAGATACGCAGTATTTT	CASSYSRGGTDTQYF
-	-	TRBJ2-1	TRBV28	TGTGCCAGCAGTTTGTCCCGGTACAATGAGCAGTTCTTC	CASSLSRYNEQFF
-	TRBD2	TRBJ2-1	TRBV28	TGTGCCAGCAGTTTATCCCCGGGACTAAGCTCCTACAATGAGCAGTTCTTC	CASSLSPGLSSYNEQFF
-	TRBD1	TRBJ2-5	TRBV7-6	TGTGCCAGCAGCTTGGGACAGGCCCAAGAGACCCAGTACTTC	CASSLGQAQETQYF
-	TRBD1	TRBJ1-1	TRBV5-1	TGCGCCAGCAGCGTGGACAGGGTGGGGACTGAAGCTTTCTTT	CASSVDRVGTEAFF
-	TRBD1	TRBJ2-5	TRBV4-1	TGCGCCAGCAGCCAAGACAGGGGGCCCACCTCGACCCAGTACTTC	CASSQDRGPTSTQYF
once	TRBD1	TRBJ2-7	TRBV6-5	TGTGCCAGCAGTCCAACAGTGGGACAGTCCTACGAGCAGTACTTC	CASSPTVGQSYEQYF
few	TRBD1	TRBJ2-1	TRBV4-1	TGCGCCAGCACCGGGACAGGCTACAATGAGCAGTTCTTC	CASTGTGYNEQFF
once	TRBD1	TRBJ2-1	TRBV27	TGTGCCAGCCTTCGGGAGGACAGGGGGTCCGGCGAGCAGTTCTTC	CASLREDRGSGEQFF
-	-	TRBJ1-5	TRBV6-5	TGTGCCAGCAGAGGGGCTTTGAGCAATCAGCCCCAGCATTTT	CASRGALSNQPQHF
few	-	TRBJ2-7	TRBV6-5	TGTGCCAGCAGTCCGGACACCATCTCCTACGAGCAGTACTTC	CASSPDTISYEQYF
-	-	TRBJ1-5	TRBV27	TGTGCCAGCAGTTTAAACCCCGGCGCAGGTCGGCCCCAGCATTTT	CASSLNPGAGRPQHF
once	-	TRBJ2-2	TRBV6-6	TGTGCCAGCAGTTACTGGGGGGTAGCATCCGGGGAGCTGTTTTTT	CASSYWGVASGELFF
-	TRBD1	TRBJ1-1	TRBV5-6	TGTGCCAGCAGCTTCGACAGGGGGCTAGCTTTCTTT	CASSFDRGLAFF
once	-	TRBJ1-3	TRBV10-2	TGCGCCAGCAGTGAGTCGGTCGTCAGGGCTTTCTCTGGAAACACCATATATTTT	CASSESVVRAFSGNTIYF
-	-	TRBJ1-4	TRBV7-2	TGTGCCAGCAGCTTAAGGCGGGGAGAAAAACTGTTTTTT	CASSLRRGEKLFF
-	TRBD1	TRBJ2-2	TRBV11-3	TGTGCCAGCAGCTCCGGGACAGGGGACACCGGGGAGCTGTTTTTT	CASSSGTGDTGELFF
-	-	TRBJ1-6	TRBV19	TGTGCCAGTACGAGGGTGGCCAATTCACCCCTCCACTTT	CASTRVANSPLHF
-	TRBD1	TRBJ2-3	TRBV5-1	TGCGCCAGCAGCTTCGGGACAGGGGGCACAGACACGCAGTATTTT	CASSFGTGGTDTQYF
-	TRBD2	TRBJ2-1	TRBV11-2	TGTGCCAGCACCTTTAAGGAGCGGGGGCCCTACAATGAGCAGTTCTTC	CASTFKERGPYNEQFF
-	-	TRBJ1-1	TRBV5-6	TGTGCCAGCAGTTTGGTAAGGGGGTCCACTGAAGCTTTCTTT	CASSLVRGSTEAFF
once	-	TRBJ2-5	TRBV7-3	TGTGCCAGCAGCCCGGGTCCTCAGGAGACCCAGTACTTC	CASSPGPQETQYF
-	-	TRBJ1-4	TRBV11-2	TGTGCCAGCAGGACGATTGGCGGCGGTGAAAAACTGTTTTTT	CASRTIGGGEKLFF
-	TRBD2	TRBJ2-3	TRBV18	TGTGCCAGCTCACCGGGACTAGCGGGGACTACAGATACGCAGTATTTT	CASSPGLAGTTDTQYF
-	TRBD1	TRBJ1-6	TRBV27	TGTGCCAGCGGGACAGGGGAATATTCACCCCTCCACTTT	CASGTGEYSPLHF
-	TRBD1	TRBJ2-1	TRBV29-1	TGCAGCGTTGGACAGGGATCTTCCTACAATGAGCAGTTCTTC	CSVGQGSSYNEQFF
-	-	TRBJ1-1	TRBV30	TGTGCCTGGAGCCGACGCGTGGGGGGCACTGAAGCTTTCTTT	CAWSRRVGGTEAFF
-	TRBD1	TRBJ2-7	TRBV29-1	TGCAGCGTGGGGACAGGGGGTTACGAGCAGTACTTC	CSVGTGGYEQYF
-	-	TRBJ1-4	TRBV6-1	TGTGCCAGCAGTGATGGGGGCGCTAATGAAAAACTGTTTTTT	CASSDGGANEKLFF
-	TRBD1	TRBJ1-6	TRBV5-6	TGTGCCAGCAGCTTGGATGGACAGGGGACCATTTCACCCCTCCACTTT	CASSLDGQGTISPLHF
few	TRBD1	TRBJ1-1	TRBV5-4	TGTGCCAGCAGCTCCTCGGGACAGGGGATGAACACTGAAGCTTTCTTT	CASSSSGQGMNTEAFF
-	TRBD2	TRBJ2-5	TRBV9	TGTGCCAGCAGCTCAAGATGGGCGGGGGGGCGTGAGACCCAGTACTTC	CASSSRWAGGRETQYF
-	TRBD1	TRBJ1-1	TRBV19	TGTGCCAGTAGTCAACCGGACAGGGACACTGAAGCTTTCTTT	CASSQPDRDTEAFF
few	TRBD1	TRBJ2-3	TRBV5-1	TGCGCCAGCAGCTTAGGGACAGGGGGCATTGTGGTAGATACGCAGTATTTT	CASSLGTGGIVVDTQYF
-	TRBD1	TRBJ2-5	TRBV29-1	TGCAGCGTCAAAGACAGGGGAGAGACCCAGTACTTC	CSVKDRGETQYF
-	TRBD2	TRBJ2-1	TRBV14	TGTGCCAGCAGCCAAGTCGGGGGGAGCTCCTACAATGAGCAGTTCTTC	CASSQVGGSSYNEQFF
-	-	TRBJ1-1	TRBV4-2	TGTGCCAGCAGCCAAGATCTACGGGAAAACACTGAAGCTTTCTTT	CASSQDLRENTEAFF
-	TRBD1	TRBJ2-7	TRBV5-1	TGCGCCAGCAGCCAGAGGACAGGAGCCTACGAGCAGTACTTC	CASSQRTGAYEQYF
few	-	TRBJ2-5	TRBV5-8	TGTGCCAGCAGCTCTACGGGTCGGCAAGAGACCCAGTACTTC	CASSSTGRQETQYF
-	-	TRBJ1-2	TRBV5-1	TGCGCCAGCAGCTCCATTATTACAGGGAGTAACAATGGCTACACCTTC	CASSSIITGSNNGYTF
-	-	TRBJ2-3	TRBV10-3	TGTGCCACTCGAGGCGCAGATACGCAGTATTTT	CATRGADTQYF
-	-	TRBJ1-1	TRBV13	TGTGCCTCTTCCGGGGACACTGAAGCTTTCTTT	CASSGDTEAFF
-	-	TRBJ2-7	TRBV21-1	TGTGCCAGCATCCCAGGGAGGGGTACCTACGAGCAGTACTTC	CASIPGRGTYEQYF
-	-	TRBJ2-1	TRBV11-3	TGTGCCAGCAGCCGCGGGACTCCTTCATACAATGAGCAGTTCTTC	CASSRGTPSYNEQFF
once	-	TRBJ1-4	TRBV7-2	TGTGCCAGCAGCTTAGCATGGGGAGTCTTTGATGAAAAACTGTTTTTT	CASSLAWGVFDEKLFF
-	TRBD1	TRBJ1-1	TRBV7-6	TGTGCCAGCAGCTTTAAATCAGGGGGCCCCACTGAAGCTTTCTTT	CASSFKSGGPTEAFF
-	TRBD1	TRBJ2-2	TRBV11-2	TGTGCCAGCAACCACCCCCGGACAGGAACGGGGACCGGGGAGCTGTTTTTT	CASNHPRTGTGTGELFF
-	TRBD1	TRBJ2-7	TRBV25-1	TGTGCCAGCAGTGAATTGGGACAGGGCTACGAGCAGTACTTC	CASSELGQGYEQYF
-	TRBD1	TRBJ1-2	TRBV5-6	TGTGCCAGCAGCCCCACAGGGGGCGTCTATGGCTACACCTTC	CASSPTGGVYGYTF
-	TRBD1	TRBJ2-2	TRBV6-5	TGTGCCAGCAGTTACTCGACAGGGGATGGGGAGCTGTTTTTT	CASSYSTGDGELFF
few	TRBD2	TRBJ2-1	TRBV7-9	TGTGCCAGCAGCCCTGGACTAGCGGGGGCGGGTGAGCAGTTCTTC	CASSPGLAGAGEQFF
-	TRBD2	TRBJ2-2	TRBV10-3	TGTGCCATCAAATCGGGGGGGCTGACCGGGGAGCTGTTTTTT	CAIKSGGLTGELFF
-	TRBD1	TRBJ2-1	TRBV13	TGTGCCAGCAGCCCTATAAGGGGGCATGAGCAGTTCTTC	CASSPIRGHEQFF
-	TRBD1	TRBJ1-1	TRBV10-3	TGTGCCATCAGTACCGGGACAGGGTTCGTCACTGAAACTTTCTTT	CAISTGTGFVTETFF
-	-	TRBJ1-1	TRBV6-1	TGTGCCAGCAGTGAAGAAGTCAGGGGCGACACTGAAGCTTTCTTT	CASSEEVRGDTEAFF
-	TRBD2	TRBJ2-5	TRBV7-2	TGTGCCAGCAGCAACAGCGGGGGGGCAGGGGAGACCCAGTACTTC	CASSNSGGAGETQYF
-	TRBD1	TRBJ2-1	TRBV7-9	TGTTCCAGCAGCGCGACGGGACAGATGCAGTTCTTC	CSSSATGQMQFF
-	-	TRBJ1-1	TRBV2	TGTGCCAGCAGTGAAGCGCTTCCGGCAGGGCGCACTGAAGCTTTCTTT	CASSEALPAGRTEAFF
few	-	TRBJ2-1	TRBV5-1	TGCGCCAGCAGCTCGGCCCGGGGTAAAAATGAGCAGTTCTTC	CASSSARGKNEQFF
-	-	TRBJ2-2	TRBV5-1	TGCGCCAGCAGCCTAGACGCGGACACCGGGGAGCTGTTTTTT	CASSLDADTGELFF